This TCR beta chain was obtained from a study of shared clonotypes between healthy human individuals. Across the study: Serving as donors were two women and three men, whose ages spanned 18 to 49.

Running of the assay took place at deep level. Data came from immunoSEQ multiplex PCR; TCRdb stores just in-frame clones and leaves some out. The sample lists around 510,000 clones, about 96% occurring once. The germline gives CDR1 SGHTA, CDR2 FQGNSA. The junction had 12 bases not matched to a gene; V was cut back by 2 bases and J by 2 bases. The CDR3 spans 17 residues. Healthy HIV-negative adults without recent acute infections or vaccinations served as donors. The source of this sequence is a woman aged 25 to 45 in good health. Specimen: naive CD4+ T cells sorted from blood. Subset in this sample: CD45RA+ positively selected. V gene TRBV7-2 combines with J gene TRBJ2-7; 7 bases line up with TRBD2. Here the CDR3 DNA reads TGTGCCAGCAGCTTAAGGATGTCGGGGGAGGGGACCTACGAGCAGTACTTC. This encodes CASSLRMSGEGTYEQYF.